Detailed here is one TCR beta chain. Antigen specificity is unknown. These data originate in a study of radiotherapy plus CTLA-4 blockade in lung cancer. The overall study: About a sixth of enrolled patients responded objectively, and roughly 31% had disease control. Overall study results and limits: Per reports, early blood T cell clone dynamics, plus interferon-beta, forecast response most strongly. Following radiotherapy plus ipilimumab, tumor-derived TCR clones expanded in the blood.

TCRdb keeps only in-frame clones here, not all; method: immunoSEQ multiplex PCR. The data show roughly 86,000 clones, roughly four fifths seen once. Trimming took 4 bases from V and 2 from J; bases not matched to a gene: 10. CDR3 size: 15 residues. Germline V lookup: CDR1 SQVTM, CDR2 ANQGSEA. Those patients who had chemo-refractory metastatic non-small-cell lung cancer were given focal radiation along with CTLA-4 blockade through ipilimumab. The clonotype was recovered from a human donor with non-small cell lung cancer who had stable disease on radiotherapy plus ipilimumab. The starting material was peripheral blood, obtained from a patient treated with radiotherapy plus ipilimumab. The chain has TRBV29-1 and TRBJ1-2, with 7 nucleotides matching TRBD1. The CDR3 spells CSVGPGGTVNYGYTF. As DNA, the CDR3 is TGCAGCGTTGGTCCAGGGGGGACGGTAAACTATGGCTACACCTTC.